The 2 T cell receptor beta chains below were found in one sample sequenced in a study of CXCR3-negative and CXCR3-positive naive CD8 T cells. Carrying UMI labels, the TRB cDNA libraries were prepared through 5' RACE. TCRdb reprocessed the 5' RACE reads and stores each CDR3 protein as one record, lacking DNA. Its clone listing holds under 150,000 distinct CDR3 sequences. Their cognate antigens are unknown. Study-wide results and caveats: Researchers report that CXCR3-positive naive cells carry more hydrophobic TRB CDR3s than CXCR3-negative naive cells.

Sample: naive CXCR3+ CD8+ T cells from blood. Subset indicated: CD45RO-CCR7+CD27+CD95- naive CD8+ T cells expressing CXCR3 (TNR3+). The receptors were sampled from a human donor in good health. Some clones in this sample may be carry-over from other donors' samples.

Here the CDR3 reads CASSESAQGAYEQYF. V is TRBV2 and J is TRBJ2-7; TCRdb outputs TRBD1, but without DNA this stays unchecked. Germline V gene data show CDR1 as SNHLY and CDR2 as FYNNEI. The CDR3 extends over 15 amino acids.

V is TRBV7-3 and J is TRBJ1-4; the TCRdb D gene call, TRBD1, has no DNA to confirm it. Germline V lookup: CDR1 SGHTA, CDR2 FQGTGA. The CDR3 extends over 15 amino acids. CDR3 sequence reads: CASSLLRRGKEKLFF.